This T cell receptor (beta chain) is drawn from a study of cytomegalovirus exposure and HLA in healthy donors (dated by TCRdb to the late 2010s). In terms of the full investigation: In an earlier analysis of approximately 640 of the donors, 250 to 350 Gb of sequence data and some 120 million unique TCR beta sequences from about 190 million T cells were reported. The genetic ancestry cluster associated with self-reported Caucasian donors included approximately 85% of the roughly 400 genotyped donors. Every discovery cohort repertoire had been produced on one sequencing platform. Both class I and class II loci were covered by HLA typing, at four-digit resolution. A later genetic analysis took genome-wide SNP genotypes for about 60% of the roughly 670 donors and used that subset as a discovery cohort. Donor age, sex, ethnicity and CMV serostatus were collected together with the repertoire data. A later analysis re-examined previously published TCR beta repertoires from more than 550 donors and added high-resolution HLA genotyping to investigate patterns of TCR occurrence. Among 350 to 400 genotyped donors of the cohort, an average of approximately 240,000 unique TCR beta nucleotide sequences were sequenced per donor, around 18% of them non-productive. An early release that covered 500 to 800 HLA-typed donors contained about 290 gigabases of sequencing data and about 93 million unique TCR sequences. An earlier analysis of around 580 of the donors used high-throughput TCR beta sequencing to judge whether each TCR beta V gene segment behaved as functional or pseudogenic. A few DR-DQ haplotypes were handled as single units for association and clustering because linkage in the cohort was strong. A separate validation cohort of more than 100 different subjects was used in addition to the roughly 700-subject first cohort. The T cell repertoires of 550 to 850 subjects were profiled by immunosequencing and related to cytomegalovirus serostatus. Typing coverage differed by locus: A, B, C, DRB1 and DQB1 were typed in roughly 629-630 donors, DQA1 in 500 to 550, DPA1 in 600 to 610, and DPB1 in just under 490. The aim of the study was to test whether cataloging public T cell receptors could identify signatures of past pathogen exposure. Rather than using new phenotypic data, the later analysis identified candidate immune exposures from TCR beta sequences and from how often those sequences occurred across donors. To predict cytomegalovirus infection status, the study brought together high-throughput TCR immunosequencing, statistical association of individual TCRs with disease status, and machine learning.

The cohort comprised 666 healthy bone marrow donors. All cohort members were sampled while nominally healthy, although unrecorded immune exposures were likely present. The donor was CMV seronegative and belonged to the group of 320 or so seronegative cohort members. A peripheral blood sample was provided by each donor, and peripheral blood mononuclear cells were used for TCR beta sequencing. Genomic DNA extraction from the blood cell samples was performed with the Qiagen DNeasy Blood Extraction Kit. With regard to this clone: Its antigen is unknown. It has no much larger one-base neighbor in the sample; base qualities were not kept.

Beyond this particular receptor, the publication reports: In a later analysis, HLA-associated TCR beta chains showed more clonal expansion and lower generation probabilities than non-associated chains that were equally common. Because some donors lacked HLA typing at each locus, the association tests relied only on the typed subset. Immune exposure information for the cohort was limited to CMV serostatus. In the study, around 150 TCR beta chains were listed as associated with cytomegalovirus. In a later analysis, the rate of TCR association differed among HLA loci, with DRB1 alleles having the most associated TCRs and HLA-C alleles having the fewest. Across donors, most TCR sequences were observed very rarely, whereas some public TCRs were present in many individuals. Only TCR beta chains were sequenced in this cohort, and the absence of alpha or paired-chain data limited detectable features. Because counts were too low, 15 to 20 rarely observed V segments, including chromosome 9 orphons, were excluded from the earlier analysis of around 590 of the donors. Correlated functional status among segregating V segments might reflect linkage disequilibrium, but an unknown experimental factor could not be ruled out. Most CMV-associated TCR beta chains appeared to be HLA-restricted in a later analysis, and the HLA associations seemed to be driven largely by CMV exposure. Three of the identified cytomegalovirus-associated TCR beta chains were confirmed in vitro to be specific for cytomegalovirus antigens. In a later genetic analysis, fewer N-insertions in productive TCRs were reported among donors in an Asian-associated ancestry cluster than the roughly 700-donor mean. When HLA alleles, especially DR and DQ, strongly co-occurred, TCR associations were difficult to assign to individual alleles. According to the authors, the approach could potentially be generalized to other disease states and immunological phenotypes. The sequencing pipeline was judged likely to have produced a cluster of highly shared sequence variants as a technical artifact. In a later analysis, several top co-occurrence clusters were reported to appear linked to parvovirus B19, influenza, CMV and Epstein-Barr virus. Sequencing depth was assumed to be roughly uniform across donors in the presence/absence analyses, though that assumption may not hold. A further reported finding was that TCR beta sequences accurately predicted the HLA-A and HLA-B alleles for most subjects in the first cohort. An association between a missense DCLRE1C variant and V-gene and J-gene trimming of TCR beta chains was found in a later genetic analysis and replicated in an independent cohort. The classifier was reported to diagnose cytomegalovirus status with high specificity and sensitivity in both the original and validation cohorts. The 87-base-pair reads could not distinguish some IMGT-functional V segments, including TRBV6-2 and TRBV6-3, so those segments were excluded. An earlier analysis of approximately 500 of the donors showed that most TCR beta V segments appeared in productive rearrangements either about 87% or about 30% of the time, which broadly matched IMGT annotations. A later analysis associated about 17,000 TCR beta sequences with specific HLA alleles at a false discovery rate of 0.05.

Relative to germline, V is missing 4 bases and J is missing 0 bases, with 9 bases of the junction outside any gene match. As encoded in the germline V gene, CDR1 is SGHTA while CDR2 is FQGTGA. Measured from the cysteine to the phenylalanine, the CDR3 is 17 residues long. This entry keeps only the CDR3 DNA: 51 bases, framed from base 1. The library was obtained by the immunoSEQ multiplex PCR assay. The multiplex PCR relied on a mix of 60 forward primers for TCR Vbeta segments and 13 reverse primers for TCR Jbeta segments. Amplification of the CDR3 region of rearranged TCR beta genes was performed with a multiplex PCR assay on genomic DNA. On the Illumina HiSeq System, the amplified TCR beta libraries were sequenced as 87-base-pair reads. The source study handled its data this way. A later analysis counted 75 million to 100 million unique TCR beta chains across the 600 to 850 repertoires, and roughly 10 million of these chains were shared by at least two donors. Raw reads were error-corrected and collapsed into unique sequences by a nearest-neighbor algorithm in which closely related sequences were merged to remove PCR and sequencing errors. Alignment of CDR3 sequences to IMGT reference sequences was used to assign V, D and J gene segments. For a sequence to be retained, a match of at least six nucleotides was required to both a V gene segment and a J gene segment. Rearrangements were called productive when the CDR3 lacked stop codons and stayed in frame with V and J; all others were non-productive. CDR3 was defined by IMGT convention, running from the second conserved V-encoded cysteine to the conserved J-encoded phenylalanine. In an earlier analysis of roughly 580 of the donors, sequences lacking an unambiguous match to a single V gene segment were excluded. An earlier analysis of a few hundred of the donors classified V segments as functional when productive rearrangements were above 56.7% and as segregating when the standard deviation between donors was above 5%. A statistical classification framework was developed to diagnose cytomegalovirus status using the catalog of TCR beta chain sequences. A later analysis assigned V and J genes by comparing TCR nucleotide sequences with IMGT/GENE-DB human TR gene sequences. The TCRdist pipeline was used in a later analysis to assign CDR3 sequences and most-parsimonious VDJ recombination scenarios. In a later analysis, each TCR beta chain was defined by its CDR3 amino acid sequence together with its V-gene family, and reads lacking a unique V-gene family were excluded. As a way to deal with suspected cross-contamination and a sequencing artifact, a later analysis dropped 450 to 600 nucleotide sequences that were highly shared and had low generation probability. For each public chain, a later analysis derived a clonal expansion index from normalized ranks of inferred template counts within each repertoire. In a later analysis, generation probabilities were computed with a VDJ recombination model fitted to out-of-frame rearrangements, and the resulting probabilities were checked against IGoR. Hypergeometric tests were used in a later analysis to score TCR-TCR, TCR-HLA and TCR-CMV co-occurrence, with a repertoire-size bias correction applied to the TCR pairs. To estimate false discovery rates, a later analysis permuted the HLA or CMV assignments 20 times. In a later analysis, co-occurring TCRs were grouped with DBSCAN, and TCRdist sequence similarity was added when clustering was performed within HLA-allele-positive subsets. Repertoires with fewer than 30,000 or more than 120,000 public chains, plus five repertoires with anomalous nucleotide sharing, were excluded from co-occurrence clustering. TCRdb limited this immuneACCESS table to in-frame rearrangements with V and J called. A share of clones is missing; checked studies link under half to unresolved V genes, and the rest is unexplained. Clonal size and the V and J genes are those of that table, whereas D and trimming came from the DNA. The sample profile shows about 140,000 clones; about 74% of them were found once. The ten largest make up 2% of the sample.

The TCR sequence derives from a man aged 25-40 years in good health and CMV-seronegative. Rearrangement joined TRBV7-3 to TRBJ2-7; 10 bases in the junction line up with TRBD2. The material sequenced was PBMCs. The sequence in DNA is TGTGCCAGCAGCTATCTAGCGGGAGATGGGGGCTCCTACGAGCAGTACTTC. Translated, it reads CASSYLAGDGGSYEQYF.